These 22 T cell receptor beta chains were all obtained from the same sample, sequenced in a study of shared clonotypes between healthy human individuals. Produced via immunoSEQ multiplex PCR; TCRdb's table is partial and in-frame only. The table includes about 1,900,000 clones, roughly 95% detected once. CD45RO-negative cells were positively selected for CCR7, leaving out terminally differentiated effector memory CD45RA+ cells. The specimen was naive CD8+ T cells sorted from blood. The origin of the receptors is a man aged 18 to 30 in good health.

J is TRBJ2-7 and V is TRBV27; the D call may be TRBD1 or TRBD2 (5 bases each). The CDR3 is made up of 14 amino acids. Germline V CDR1 and CDR2: MNHEY, SMNVEV (reference sequence). Trimming removed 3 bases from V and 2 bases from J, with 11 bases in between. The CDR3 protein is CASSLTEEAYEQYF. The CDR3 coding sequence is TGTGCCAGCAGTTTGACAGAGGAGGCCTACGAGCAGTACTTC.

This clone was detected only a few times. The rearrangement links TRBV4-1 to TRBJ1-5, with TRBD1 matching 9 bases. This CDR3 is 16 amino acids long. Germline V gene sequence: CDR1 MGHRA, CDR2 YSYEKL. With 4 bases clipped from V and 4 bases from J, the junction kept 8 bases outside the gene matches. The CDR3: CASSPRDRDGNQPQHF. The CDR3 region has the DNA TGCGCCAGCAGCCCCCGGGACAGGGATGGGAATCAGCCCCAGCATTTT.

The V call is TRBV5-6, the J call TRBJ1-6; weak D call: TRBD1 (6 bases). CDR1 SGHDT and CDR2 YYEEEE come from the germline V gene. Trimming pared 4 bases from V and 10 bases from J, leaving 15 bases between. This CDR3 comprises 14 residues. For the CDR3, the DNA is TGTGCCAGCAGCACCGGAGGGGGGTACTCACCCCTCCACTTT. Its translation is CASSTGGGYSPLHF.

The J gene is TRBJ2-7, the V gene TRBV5-4; TRBD1 is a possible D gene (5 bases). The CDR3 totals 13 residues. Germline CDR1 is SGHNT and CDR2 is YYREEE (reference sequence). V shed 4 bases and J shed 3 bases, with 11 bases lying between them. CDR3 coding DNA: TGTGCCAGCAGCAATAGGGGCGACTACGAGCAGTACTTC. It is translated as CASSNRGDYEQYF.

This chain uses TRBV6-5 with TRBJ2-4; weak D call: TRBD1 (5 bases). V was clipped by 10 bases and J by 0 bases, with 13 bases between them. Germline values: CDR1 MNHEY, CDR2 SVGAGI. This CDR3 region has 14 residues. DNA of the CDR3: TGTGCCACCGACAGAAGAGTAGCCAAAAACATTCAGTACTTC. Protein product: CATDRRVAKNIQYF.

V usage is TRBV6-5 and J usage is TRBJ2-7; 10 bases match TRBD1. Trimming removed 4 bases from V and 1 base from J; junction bases left unmatched: 7. The germline gives CDR1 MNHEY, CDR2 SVGAGI. The CDR3 consists of 16 residues. Here the CDR3 DNA reads TGTGCCAGCAGTTCCCCCAGGACAGGGGGTTCCTACGAGCAGTACTTC. This codes for CASSSPRTGGSYEQYF.

The gene calls are TRBV6-1 and TRBJ2-7; D is possibly TRBD1 (6 bases). Trimming removed 4 bases from V and 5 bases from J, with 21 bases in between. Germline V CDR1 and CDR2: MNHNS, SASEGT. This CDR3 is built from 16 residues. The CDR3 here is CASSAIPGHISDEQYF. The CDR3 bases are TGTGCCAGCAGTGCAATTCCGGGACACATCAGCGACGAGCAGTACTTC.

This clone appeared a single time. The V and J genes are TRBV30 and TRBJ1-2; D perhaps matches TRBD1 (6 bases). This CDR3 has 14 amino acids. Trimming pared 2 bases from V and 6 bases from J, leaving 16 bases between. CDR1 GTSNPN and CDR2 SVGIG come from the germline V gene (reference sequence). CDR3 region: CAWSLGTPSDGYTF. In nucleotides, the CDR3 is TGTGCCTGGAGTCTTGGGACACCCTCCGATGGCTACACCTTC.

V gene TRBV5-5 combines with J gene TRBJ2-1; D gene unclear. The V gene's germline CDR1 is SGHKS and CDR2 YYEKEE (reference sequence). The CDR3 has 12 residues. V lost 0 bases and J 6 bases, leaving 4 bases between the germline ends. CDR3 sequence (DNA): TGTGCCAGCAGCTTGGGATCCAATGAGCAGTTCTTC. Its protein product is CASSLGSNEQFF.

The V and J genes are TRBV7-8 and TRBJ2-7; 13 bases match TRBD2. The CDR3 loop spans 16 amino acids. The germline V gene has CDR1 SGHVS and CDR2 FQNEAQ. The J segment lost 7 bases and the V segment lost 4 bases, leaving 10 bases of the junction unmatched. In DNA, the CDR3 is TGTGCCAGCAGCTCTGGACTAGCGGGAGCTTGGAGGGAGCAGTACTTC. It codes for CASSSGLAGAWREQYF.

The chain combines TRBV27 with TRBJ2-3; D is uncertain. V dropped 6 bases and J dropped 0 bases, with 10 bases sitting between them. Germline CDR1 is MNHEY and CDR2 is SMNVEV (reference sequence). The CDR3 loop spans 14 amino acids. As DNA, the CDR3 is TGTGCCAGCAGCCCCCCTGTTAGCACAGATACGCAGTATTTT. It encodes CASSPPVSTDTQYF.

The V and J genes are TRBV6-1 and TRBJ2-3; a possible D gene is TRBD2 (5 bases). Trimming pared 9 bases from V and 6 bases from J, leaving 13 bases between. The germline V gene has CDR1 MNHNS and CDR2 SASEGT. The CDR3 has 12 amino acids. The CDR3 DNA reads as TGTGCCAGTACGTACGGGATGGATACGCAGTATTTT. Translation gives CASTYGMDTQYF.

As for this clone: This sample also contains other DNA sequences that code for the same CDR3. The chain recombines TRBV15 with TRBJ2-1, with unresolved D. The CDR3 totals 12 residues. The germline V gene has CDR1 LNHNV and CDR2 YYDKDF (reference sequence). V shed 3 bases and J shed 4 bases, with 4 bases lying between them. The CDR3 coding sequence is TGTGCCACCAGCAGTGGGTACAATGAGCAGTTCTTC. It is translated as CATSSGYNEQFF.

In this sample, this clone turned up once. The chain has TRBV19 and TRBJ1-5; a weak D match, TRBD1 (5 bases). Trimming took 3 bases from V and 6 from J, leaving 15 bases between them. The germline V gene encodes CDR1 LNHDA and CDR2 SQIVND (reference sequence). The CDR3 has 15 residues. CDR3 DNA sequence: TGTGCCAGTAGTATCTACCCAGGGATCCTTCAGCCCCAGCATTTT. This encodes CASSIYPGILQPQHF.

The CDR3 sequence is CASSSGFSSGNTIYF. CDR3 DNA sequence: TGTGCCAGCAGCTCAGGGTTCAGCTCTGGAAACACCATATATTTT. The chain carries TRBV5-4 and TRBJ1-3; a weak D match, TRBD1 (5 bases). Germline loops: CDR1 SGHNT, CDR2 YYREEE (reference sequence). There are 15 residues in the CDR3. Trimming cost V 3 bases and J 0 bases, with 10 bases left between them.

The chain joins TRBV19 to TRBJ2-2, with D unresolved. CDR3 length: 16 residues. Trimming took off 3 bases at V and 3 bases at J, with 14 bases between the two ends. CDR1 and CDR2 (germline): LNHDA, SQIVND (reference sequence). CDR3 sequence (DNA): TGTGCCAGTAGTATTTTCTTTCGTGGGGACACCGGGGAGCTGTTTTTT. Residues: CASSIFFRGDTGELFF.

This rearrangement joins TRBV4-1 to TRBJ2-5; 9 positions agree with TRBD1. V shed 3 bases and J 11 bases; nucleotides not matched to a gene: 16. The CDR3 sequence is 16 residues long. CDR1 is MGHRA, CDR2 YSYEKL, per germline. The CDR3 sequence is CASSHRSGQGLREQYF. Written as DNA, the CDR3 is TGCGCCAGCAGCCACAGGTCGGGACAGGGATTAAGGGAGCAGTACTTC.

The J gene is TRBJ2-5, the V gene TRBV5-4, with TRBD2 as a possible D gene (7 bases). Germline CDR1 reads SGHNT; CDR2 reads YYREEE (reference sequence). With 1 base removed from V and 1 base from J, the gap between germline ends came to 14 bases. There are 16 residues in the CDR3. The CDR3: CASSLWGGAPQETQYF. In nucleotides, the CDR3 is TGTGCCAGCAGCTTGTGGGGGGGGGCCCCCCAAGAGACCCAGTACTTC.

The chain uses TRBV27 and TRBJ2-1, with TRBD1 identical over 8 bases. Germline V lookup: CDR1 MNHEY, CDR2 SMNVEV (reference sequence). The V gene end was trimmed by 3 bases and the J gene end by 3 bases; junction bases not matched to a gene: 7. The CDR3 runs to 16 residues. The CDR3 is CASSLSGQGYYNEQFF. In DNA form, the CDR3 reads TGTGCCAGCAGTTTGTCCGGACAGGGTTACTACAATGAGCAGTTCTTC.

The rearrangement uses TRBV27 and TRBJ2-5; TRBD1 might be the D (6 bases). The germline V and J ends were trimmed by 6 bases and 7 bases, with 15 bases remaining between them. Germline CDR1 and CDR2: MNHEY and SMNVEV (reference sequence). This CDR3 comprises 13 residues. CDR3 in amino acids: CASRNTGLATQYF. The DNA for the CDR3 is TGTGCCAGCAGGAATACAGGGTTGGCGACCCAGTACTTC.

Turning to this clone: Other DNA sequences in this specimen translate into the identical CDR3. The rearrangement uses TRBV6-6 and TRBJ2-7, with a possible D match to TRBD1 (5 bases). Trimming left V 0 bases short and J 2 bases short, with 5 bases between. Germline loops: CDR1 MNHNY, CDR2 SVGAGI (reference sequence). This CDR3 is 13 amino acids long. The CDR3 DNA is TGTGCCAGCAGTTACTCGGGGCCCTACGAGCAGTACTTC. Amino acid sequence: CASSYSGPYEQYF.

V is TRBV2 and J is TRBJ2-2, with 12 positions matching TRBD1. With 0 bases clipped from V and 1 base from J, the junction kept 18 bases outside the gene matches. Germline V lookup: CDR1 SNHLY, CDR2 FYNNEI. The CDR3 contains 23 residues. The CDR3 sequence is CASSEAGRDRGPNSGRNTGELFF. The CDR3 DNA follows: TGTGCCAGCAGTGAAGCTGGGCGGGACAGGGGGCCGAATAGCGGGAGGAACACCGGGGAGCTGTTTTTT.